Each of the 12 T cell receptor beta chains below was sequenced from the same sample in a study of radiotherapy plus CTLA-4 blockade in lung cancer. Method: immunoSEQ multiplex PCR; TCRdb's copy keeps in-frame clones and lacks some. The table records tens of thousands of clones, roughly four fifths of them present only once. The material sequenced was peripheral blood, taken from a patient treated with radiotherapy plus ipilimumab. All receptors come from a human donor with non-small cell lung cancer that progressed on radiotherapy plus ipilimumab.

The V gene is TRBV5-4, the J gene TRBJ1-3; D gene uncertain. Per the germline V gene, CDR1 is SGHNT and CDR2 is YYREEE (reference sequence). V was pared by 4 bases and J by 0 bases, with 8 bases between. CDR3 length: 14 residues. The CDR3 here is CASSQQSSGNTIYF. The CDR3 DNA sequence: TGTGCCAGCAGCCAACAGAGCTCTGGAAACACCATATATTTT.

The chain couples TRBV9 to TRBJ2-3; the D call may be TRBD1 or TRBD2 (6 bases each). Trimming pared 3 bases from V and 1 base from J, leaving 15 bases between. This CDR3 contains 16 residues. Germline V CDR1 and CDR2: SGDLS, YYNGEE. CDR3 DNA: TGTGCCAGCAGCGGTCTGGGGGGCCTTGGCACAGATACGCAGTATTTT. Its protein product is CASSGLGGLGTDTQYF.

In DNA, the CDR3 is TGTGCCAGCAGTAAACAGGGTTTATCTGGAAACACCATATATTTT. Protein product: CASSKQGLSGNTIYF. The chain carries TRBV2 and TRBJ1-3, with D tentatively TRBD1 (6 bases). Germline-derived CDR1 and CDR2 are SNHLY and FYNNEI. This CDR3 comprises 15 residues. V was shortened by 5 bases and J by 1 base, with 12 bases between the two germline ends.

V and J are TRBV30 and TRBJ2-7; a weak D match, TRBD1 (5 bases). The CDR3 has 13 residues. Trimming removed 4 bases from V and 0 bases from J, with 10 bases in between. Germline values: CDR1 GTSNPN, CDR2 SVGIG (reference sequence). The CDR3 loop reads CAWTPDNSYEQYF. As DNA, the CDR3 is TGTGCCTGGACCCCGGACAACTCCTACGAGCAGTACTTC.

J is TRBJ2-3 and V is TRBV7-2; D is unresolved. The CDR3 covers 15 residues. Germline V gives CDR1 SGHTA, CDR2 FQGNSA. Trimming removed 1 base at V and 4 bases at J, with 12 bases between. CDR3 DNA sequence: TGTGCCAGCAGCTTAGTAGCTCTGACCGCAGATACGCAGTATTTT. Translating it yields CASSLVALTADTQYF.

This clone showed up just once. The J gene is TRBJ2-7, the V gene TRBV18; D is uncertain. Between the trimmed V and J ends, which lost 2 bases and 1 base, there was a span of 6 bases. CDR1 and CDR2 from the germline V gene are KGHSH and LQKENI. The CDR3 extends over 13 amino acids. In DNA form, the CDR3 reads TGTGCCAGCTCACCAGGGCCTTCCTACGAGCAGTACTTC. Translating it yields CASSPGPSYEQYF.

The rearrangement links TRBV19 to TRBJ2-2; TRBD2 might be the D (6 bases). This CDR3 has 14 amino acids. The V gene lost 7 bases and the J gene lost 4 bases, with 13 bases spanning the gap. Per the germline V gene, CDR1 is LNHDA and CDR2 is SQIVND (reference sequence). CDR3 DNA: TGTGCCAGTACGGGACTTGGTGTCACCGGGGAGCTGTTTTTT. Protein product: CASTGLGVTGELFF.

This chain joins TRBV7-3 and TRBJ1-2; a possible D gene is TRBD1 (5 bases). Trimming shortened V by 5 bases and J by 4 bases, and 11 bases separated the two germline ends. This CDR3 is built from 13 residues. CDR1 and CDR2 (germline): SGHTA, FQGTGA. The CDR3 loop reads CASSLTQGYGYTF. The CDR3 coding sequence is TGTGCCAGCAGCCTCACTCAGGGCTATGGCTACACCTTC.

The chain has TRBV11-2 and TRBJ2-1; D call uncertain. Trimming pared 1 base from V and 4 bases from J, leaving 11 bases between. The CDR3 is made up of 15 amino acids. From germline, CDR1 is SGHAT and CDR2 FQNNGV. CDR3 sequence reads: CASSLVAGTYNEQFF. In DNA, the CDR3 is TGTGCCAGCAGCTTAGTTGCAGGAACTTACAATGAGCAGTTCTTC.

This chain links TRBV7-8 with TRBJ2-4, with 7 bases aligning to TRBD2. The trim removed 5 bases at V and 1 base at J, leaving 8 bases unmatched. This CDR3 has 16 amino acids. The germline V gene has CDR1 SGHVS and CDR2 FQNEAQ. The CDR3 here is CASSQDGGGAKNIQYF. CDR3 in DNA: TGTGCCAGCAGCCAAGATGGGGGAGGGGCCAAAAACATTCAGTACTTC.

The chain uses TRBV5-4 and TRBJ2-5; D assignment may be TRBD1 or TRBD2 (6 bases each). This CDR3 contains 16 residues. Germline V lookup: CDR1 SGHNT, CDR2 YYREEE (reference sequence). V lost 5 bases to trimming and J lost 4 bases, with 21 bases between them. The DNA for the CDR3 is TGTGCCAGCAGTCCGAACCCTGGGGGGCTAGGAGAGACCCAGTACTTC. It translates to CASSPNPGGLGETQYF.

The chain couples TRBV29-1 to TRBJ1-1; 8 bases fit TRBD1. Trimming at V came to 3 bases and at J to 5 bases, leaving 5 bases not matched to a gene. CDR3 length: 13 amino acids. Germline V gives CDR1 SQVTM, CDR2 ANQGSEA. Here the CDR3 DNA reads TGCAGCGTTGACGGGACAGGCGGTACTGAAGCTTTCTTT. This gives the protein CSVDGTGGTEAFF.